These 11 T cell receptor beta chains originate from one sample sequenced in a study of Graves' ophthalmopathy and Graves' hyperthyroidism. RNA transcripts were the source from which TCR beta CDR3 regions were amplified. A first-round RT-PCR used HTBI primers, followed by a second-round multiplex PCR. TCRdb reprocessed the multiplex PCR reads via MiXCR and lists one record per CDR3 protein. The repertoire holds about 740,000 distinct CDR3 sequences, with 40% as singletons. The material sequenced was peripheral blood. The source of these receptors is an adult man with Graves' ophthalmopathy.

V gene TRBV20-1 combines with J gene TRBJ2-7; D might be TRBD1 or TRBD2, each matching 5 bases. Trimming took off 1 base at V and 3 bases at J, with 13 bases between the two ends. This CDR3 is built from 14 residues. Germline V gene data show CDR1 as DFQATT and CDR2 as SNEGSKA (reference sequence). CDR3 residues: CSARGERGDYEQYF. For the CDR3, the DNA is TGCAGTGCTAGAGGGGAGAGGGGCGACTACGAGCAGTACTTC.

V and J are TRBV12-3 or TRBV12-4 and TRBJ2-7; no clear D gene. CDR3 length: 13 amino acids. V was trimmed by 3 bases and J by 4 bases, leaving 10 bases between them. In nucleotides, the CDR3 is TGTGCCAGCAGTTTTGACCTACCTTACGAGCAGTACTTC. It codes for CASSFDLPYEQYF.

The rearrangement uses TRBV5-6 and TRBJ1-1; TRBD1 is a possible D gene (5 bases). V was trimmed by 2 bases and J by 0 bases, leaving 8 bases between them. The CDR3 is made up of 14 amino acids. Germline V gene lookup returns CDR1 SGHDT and CDR2 YYEEEE. The CDR3 sequence is CASSFWGLNTEAFF. The CDR3 region has the DNA TGTGCCAGCAGCTTCTGGGGCTTGAACACTGAAGCTTTCTTT. Looking up the rest from reference TRBV5-6 and TRBJ1-1 gives the full variable domain: DAGVTQSPTHLIKTRGQQVTLRCSPKSGHDTVSWYQQALGQGPQFIFQYYEEEERQRGNFPDRFSGHQFPNYSSELNVNALLLGDSALYLCASSFWGLNTEAFFGQGTRLTVV.

J is TRBJ1-6 and V is TRBV25-1; D may be TRBD1 (6 bases). Per germline, CDR1 MGHDK and CDR2 SYGVNS. Trimming stripped 6 bases from V and 10 bases from J, with 22 bases between. The CDR3 length is 16 residues. CDR3 protein: CASSFTHQQGFSPLHF. The CDR3 DNA reads TGTGCCAGCAGCTTCACGCACCAACAGGGTTTCTCACCCCTCCACTTT.

In this sample, this clonotype turned up a few times. The rearrangement links TRBV24-1 to TRBJ2-7; 8 positions match TRBD1. Trimming cost V 4 bases and J 3 bases; bases outside gene matches: 7. Germline values: CDR1 KGHDR, CDR2 SFDVKD. CDR3 length: 15 amino acids. CDR3 amino acids: CATSDSGQGGYEQYF. The CDR3 nucleotides read TGTGCCACCAGTGACTCCGGACAGGGAGGCTACGAGCAGTACTTC.

This clonotype was picked up many times. This chain connects TRBV7-6 to TRBJ2-5; D remains unclear. Germline CDR1 SGHVS, CDR2 FNYEAQ. The CDR3 is made up of 13 amino acids. Trimming pared 0 bases from V and 3 bases from J, leaving 5 bases between. CDR3 residues: CASSLAHEETQYF. The CDR3 nucleotides are TGTGCCAGCAGCTTAGCGCATGAAGAGACCCAGTACTTC.

J is TRBJ1-1 and V is TRBV20-1; TRBD1 agrees at 7 bases. Looked up from germline, CDR1 is DFQATT and CDR2 is SNEGSKA (reference sequence). V lost 0 bases to trimming and J lost 7 bases; unmatched junction nucleotides: 2. There are 12 residues in the CDR3. CDR3 amino acids: CSARDGTDEAFF. The CDR3 DNA is TGCAGTGCTAGAGATGGGACAGATGAAGCTTTCTTT.

This clonotype occurred once. This chain links TRBV25-1 with TRBJ2-2; tentative D call: TRBD1 (6 bases). The germline CDR1 and CDR2 sequences are MGHDK and SYGVNS. V lost 6 bases and J 4 bases, leaving 9 bases between the germline ends. This CDR3 is 13 amino acids long. CDR3 in DNA: TGTGCCAGCAGCAAACAGGGCACCGGGGAGCTGTTTTTT. Encoded protein: CASSKQGTGELFF.

This clonotype occurred once. This chain connects TRBV29-1 to TRBJ2-5; TRBD1 matches at 9 bases. V lost 5 bases and J lost 9; bases outside the gene matches: 13. Germline V gene lookup returns CDR1 SQVTM and CDR2 ANQGSEA. The CDR3 loop spans 14 amino acids. This CDR3 reads CSVPPGQGSFAQYF. CDR3 sequence (DNA): TGCAGCGTTCCACCGGGACAGGGTTCGTTCGCCCAGTACTTC.

The rearrangement joins TRBV11-2 to TRBJ2-7; D might be TRBD2 (6 bases). V shed 6 bases and J shed 6 bases, with 18 bases lying between them. The CDR3 has 14 residues. Per germline, CDR1 SGHAT and CDR2 FQNNGV. The CDR3 nucleotides are TGTGCCAGCAGTCTCGCCCTGACTAGTTCCGAGCAGTACTTC. Translated: CASSLALTSSEQYF. Variable domain in full (rest from reference TRBV11-2 and TRBJ2-7): EAGVAQSPRYKIIEKRQSVAFWCNPISGHATLYWYQQILGQGPKLLIQFQNNGVVDDSQLPKDRFSAERLKGVDSTLKIQPAKLEDSAVYLCASSLALTSSEQYFGPGTRLTVT.

This clonotype was seen more than once but under ten times. The V gene is TRBV6-5, the J gene TRBJ1-6, with 8 nucleotides matching TRBD1. CDR3 length: 14 residues. Per the germline V gene, CDR1 is MNHEY and CDR2 is SVGAGI. V dropped 6 bases and J dropped 10; count of bases not matched to a gene: 8. CDR3 loop: CASRPGQVDSPLHF. The CDR3 coding sequence is TGTGCCAGCAGGCCGGGACAGGTTGACTCACCCCTCCACTTT.